Listed below are T cell receptor beta chains from one sample, sequenced in a study of tumor-infiltrating lymphocytes in oesophageal squamous cell carcinoma. Using its own MiXCR run on the PCR reads, TCRdb lists one record per CDR3 protein. The sample includes 18,000 or so distinct CDR3 sequences, around 40% of them seen just once. Sequencing was performed on normal esophageal tissue next to the tumor. These receptors were obtained from a female donor with esophageal squamous cell carcinoma. CDR3s include the opening cysteine and the closing phenylalanine or tryptophan. The D gene is left open where the match is weak. Where a row states a size, it is once, few, many or the class of an expanded clone; other rows omit it.

v_call	clone_size	j_call	d_call	cdr3_aa	cdr3_nt
TRBV7-2	few	TRBJ1-2	TRBD1	CASSWDSLYGYTF	TGTGCCAGCAGCTGGGACAGCCTCTATGGCTACACCTTC
TRBV18	many	TRBJ2-5	-	CASSLVRETQYF	TGTGCCAGCTCACTAGTACGAGAGACCCAGTACTTC
TRBV6-1	many	TRBJ2-7	TRBD1	CASKGQGASYEQYF	TGTGCCAGTAAGGGACAGGGGGCCTCCTACGAGCAGTACTTC
TRBV6-1	-	TRBJ2-5	-	CASIRAVGETQYF	TGTGCCAGCATTCGAGCGGTCGGGGAGACCCAGTACTTC
TRBV18	-	TRBJ2-2	-	CASSPWAGGNTGELFF	TGTGCCAGCTCACCATGGGCAGGTGGGAACACCGGGGAGCTGTTTTTT
TRBV7-9	-	TRBJ1-2	-	CASSLAGRVDGYTF	TGTGCCAGCAGCTTAGCTGGCAGGGTGGATGGCTACACCTTC
TRBV6-1	medium-sized	TRBJ1-2	-	CASSPGQNYGYTF	TGTGCCAGCAGCCCGGGACAAAACTATGGCTACACCTTC
TRBV7-7	once	TRBJ2-5	-	CASSPSGRGVGQYF	TGTGCCAGCAGCCCCAGCGGTAGAGGGGTAGGGCAGTACTTC
TRBV27	few	TRBJ1-4	-	CASSGVATNEKLFF	TGTGCCAGCAGTGGAGTGGCAACTAATGAAAAACTGTTTTTT
TRBV11-2	-	TRBJ2-1	-	CASSFGINEQFF	TGTGCCAGCAGCTTCGGTATAAATGAGCAGTTCTTC
TRBV28	few	TRBJ1-5	TRBD1	CASSQTGEVQPQHF	TGTGCCAGCAGTCAGACAGGGGAGGTTCAGCCCCAGCATTTT
TRBV4-3	-	TRBJ2-1	TRBD1	CASSQGQGGNEQFF	TGCGCCAGCAGCCAAGGACAGGGTGGCAATGAGCAGTTCTTC
TRBV7-2	-	TRBJ2-7	TRBD2	CASSFSGRAYEQYF	TGTGCCAGCAGCTTTTCCGGGAGGGCCTACGAGCAGTACTTC
TRBV12-3/TRBV12-4	-	TRBJ2-5	-	CASSTSGYYNEQYF	TGTGCCAGCAGTACGTCCGGGTACTACAATGAGCAGTACTTC
TRBV11-2	-	TRBJ2-5	TRBD2	CASSPGLAGGTQYF	TGTGCCAGCAGCCCAGGACTAGCGGGGGGGACCCAGTACTTC
TRBV7-6	few	TRBJ2-1	-	CASSLEIGEQFF	TGTGCCAGCAGTCTAGAGATAGGTGAGCAGTTCTTC
TRBV5-8	few	TRBJ1-1	-	CASSFPLGPVNTEAFF	TGTGCCAGCAGCTTCCCTCTCGGACCGGTGAACACTGAAGCTTTCTTT
TRBV11-1	-	TRBJ2-7	TRBD1	CASSSRDRGLYEQYF	TGTGCCAGCAGCTCCCGGGACAGGGGACTCTACGAGCAGTACTTC
TRBV7-2	-	TRBJ2-1	TRBD1	CASSLKTGYNEQFF	TGTGCCAGCAGCTTGAAGACAGGGTACAATGAGCAGTTCTTC
TRBV5-4	many	TRBJ2-3	-	CASRNTRASADTQYF	TGTGCCAGCAGGAACACTAGGGCCTCGGCAGATACGCAGTATTTT
TRBV7-6	once	TRBJ2-7	-	CASSLVGYEQYF	TGTGCCAGCAGCTTAGTAGGGTACGAGCAGTACTTC
TRBV20-1	-	TRBJ2-2	-	CSAKGAGAFSPGELFF	TGCAGTGCTAAGGGGGCGGGGGCCTTTAGTCCCGGGGAGCTGTTTTTT
TRBV12-3/TRBV12-4	-	TRBJ2-1	TRBD2	CASSWGLAGYNEQFF	TGTGCCAGCAGTTGGGGACTAGCGGGCTACAATGAGCAGTTCTTC
TRBV11-2	many	TRBJ2-7	TRBD2	CASSLGGRGYEQYF	TGTGCCAGCAGCTTGGGCGGGAGGGGCTACGAGCAGTACTTC
TRBV6-1	-	TRBJ2-3	-	CASSGRTGRADTQYF	TGTGCCAGCAGTGGAAGGACAGGGAGGGCAGATACGCAGTATTTT
TRBV18	few	TRBJ2-7	-	CASSPKGSFNEQYF	TGTGCCAGCTCACCAAAGGGGTCCTTCAATGAGCAGTACTTC
TRBV6-5	-	TRBJ2-1	TRBD2	CASSSGTSGRRGEQFF	TGTGCCAGCAGTTCCGGGACTAGCGGGAGGAGGGGTGAGCAGTTCTTC
TRBV9	few	TRBJ2-2	-	CASSEHLNTGELFF	TGTGCCAGCAGCGAACATCTCAACACCGGGGAGCTGTTTTTT
TRBV2	many	TRBJ1-4	-	CASNSFEQEKLFF	TGTGCCAGCAACAGCTTTGAGCAGGAAAAACTGTTTTTT
TRBV12-3/TRBV12-4	-	TRBJ2-7	-	CASSLRQTGYEQYF	TGTGCCAGCAGTTTAAGACAGACGGGCTACGAGCAGTACTTC
TRBV6-1	-	TRBJ2-7	TRBD2	CASTGRILAGAGEQYF	TGTGCCAGCACGGGGAGAATACTAGCGGGAGCTGGCGAGCAGTACTTC
TRBV11-2	-	TRBJ1-1	-	CASSYTGGDTEAFF	TGTGCCAGCAGCTACACAGGAGGGGACACTGAAGCTTTCTTT
TRBV5-4	many	TRBJ2-1	TRBD2	CASSLDPLAGNEQFF	TGTGCCAGCAGCTTGGACCCCTTAGCGGGCAATGAGCAGTTCTTC
TRBV7-4	-	TRBJ2-7	TRBD1	CASGQDRGNAYEQYF	TGTGCCAGCGGACAGGACAGGGGGAACGCCTACGAGCAGTACTTC
TRBV11-2	-	TRBJ2-5	TRBD2	CASSLGTSGANTGELYF	TGTGCCAGCAGCTTAGGGACTAGCGGGGCTAACACCGGGGAGCTGTACTTC
TRBV7-6	-	TRBJ2-3	-	CASSLAGGDTQYF	TGTGCCAGCAGCTTAGCGGGGGGAGATACGCAGTATTTT
TRBV7-6	-	TRBJ2-7	TRBD2	CASSLGVGGSLSEQYF	TGTGCCAGCAGCTTAGGGGTTGGCGGGAGTCTCAGCGAGCAGTACTTC
TRBV5-5	many	TRBJ2-3	TRBD2	CASSLQREIADTQYF	TGTGCCAGCAGCTTACAGCGGGAGATCGCAGATACGCAGTATTTT
TRBV10-2	few	TRBJ2-1	TRBD2	CASTTSGNRYNEQFF	TGCGCCAGCACTACAAGCGGGAATCGGTACAATGAGCAGTTCTTC
TRBV5-1	once	TRBJ1-2	TRBD1	CASSLRQGAGYGYTF	TGCGCCAGCAGCTTGCGACAGGGGGCTGGCTATGGCTACACCTTC
TRBV2	few	TRBJ2-5	TRBD2	CASSQLAAGQETQYF	TGTGCCAGCAGCCAACTAGCGGCAGGACAAGAGACCCAGTACTTC
TRBV12-3/TRBV12-4	once	TRBJ2-7	-	CASSLGLDGYEQYF	TGTGCCAGCAGTTTAGGGTTGGATGGCTACGAGCAGTACTTC
TRBV10-1	once	TRBJ2-1	-	CASSRGLGRGSYNEQFF	TGTGCCAGCAGCCGGGGGCTGGGCAGGGGCTCCTACAATGAGCAGTTCTTC
TRBV14	few	TRBJ2-1	-	CASSHPGGANEQFF	TGTGCCAGCAGCCACCCCGGTGGGGCCAATGAGCAGTTCTTC
TRBV7-2	-	TRBJ2-5	-	CASSLMGRAETQYF	TGTGCCAGCAGCTTAATGGGAAGGGCTGAGACCCAGTACTTC
TRBV11-2	once	TRBJ2-1	-	CASSAAGAVGETQFF	TGTGCCAGCAGCGCCGCGGGGGCAGTCGGAGAGACCCAGTTCTTC